This entry describes one T cell receptor (beta chain). The antigen is unknown. This sample is part of a study of CD8 T cells in ankylosing spondylitis. Libraries for TCR beta were made by quantitative 5'-RACE with molecular barcodes. TCRdb independently ran MiXCR on the 5' RACE reads; one entry per CDR3 protein. This table has some 840,000 distinct CDR3 sequences, roughly 12% appearing once. Study-level points and caveats: Disease-linked clones reportedly concentrated significantly in matched ankylosing spondylitis synovial fluid. In synovial fluid and blood from reactive arthritis, some motif variants were previously reported. In ankylosing spondylitis blood, a motif of about 8 highly homologous TCR beta variants appeared characteristic. Disease-linked clones bore a CD8+ phenotype, appearing relatively rarely in peripheral blood.

Material: blood, either unsorted or a sorted T cell fraction (not recorded which). The TCR originated in a male donor with ankylosing spondylitis.

CDR3 sequence (DNA): TGCAGTGCTAGAAACAGGGGGCAAGATGAAAAACTGTTTTTT. This codes for CSARNRGQDEKLFF. The rearrangement links TRBV20-1 to TRBJ1-4, with 9 bases aligning to TRBD1. CDR3 length equals 14 residues. The junction had 4 bases not matched to a gene; V was cut back by 2 bases and J by 6 bases. Looked up from germline, CDR1 is DFQATT and CDR2 is SNEGSKA (reference sequence).